The text below deals with one T cell receptor beta chain. Trimming removed 7 bases from V and 5 bases from J, with 17 bases in between. The length of the CDR3 is 15 residues. Germline CDR1 reads SEHNR; CDR2 reads FQNEAQ (reference sequence). Treatment denoted: about 20 received Ad26.COV2.S at low or high dose, single or two shots; roughly 5 received placebo; per-sample allocation not given. Vaccine and placebo recipients were sampled on day 63 after the first injection. Sequencing was performed with immunoSEQ multiplex PCR; in TCRdb, only in-frame clones are kept and a portion is missing. This table has roughly 460,000 clones, 80% to 90% appearing once. This entry comes from a study of Ad26.COV2.S vaccination and SARS-CoV-2 variants. Across the whole study: Into the muscle, Ad26.COV2.S was dosed once or twice, 56 days apart.

The clonotype comes from a person between 18 and 60 years old who received the Ad26.COV2.S COVID-19 vaccine or a placebo. This sequence joins TRBV7-9 and TRBJ2-2, with D perhaps TRBD2 (5 bases). The specimen was peripheral blood, collected in a trial of Ad26.COV2.S vaccine versus placebo. The CDR3: CASTEMDGKTGELFF. Here the CDR3 DNA reads TGTGCCAGCACCGAAATGGACGGGAAAACCGGGGAGCTGTTTTTT.